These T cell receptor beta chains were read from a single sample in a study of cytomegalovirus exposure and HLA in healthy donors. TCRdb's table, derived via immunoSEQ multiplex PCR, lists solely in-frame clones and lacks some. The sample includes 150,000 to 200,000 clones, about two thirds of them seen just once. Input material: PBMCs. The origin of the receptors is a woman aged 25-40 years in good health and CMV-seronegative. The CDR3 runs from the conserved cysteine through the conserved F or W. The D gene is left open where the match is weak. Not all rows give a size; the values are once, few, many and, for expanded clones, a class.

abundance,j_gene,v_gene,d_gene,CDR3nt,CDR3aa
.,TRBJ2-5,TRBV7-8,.,TGTGCCAGCTGTGAGAGAAATCAAAACCAAGAGACCCAGTACTTC,CASCERNQNQETQYF
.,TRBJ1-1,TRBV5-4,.,TGTGCCAGCAGCATCTACCGGGGTTCGGTTTTGAACACTGAAGCTTTCTTT,CASSIYRGSVLNTEAFF
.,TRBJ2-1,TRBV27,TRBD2,TGTGCCAGCAGTTCCGGGACTAGCGGCCTCAATGAGCAGTTCTTC,CASSSGTSGLNEQFF
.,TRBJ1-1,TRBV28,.,TGTGCCAGCAGCCCTCCCCCAGGGAACACTGAAGCTTTCTTT,CASSPPPGNTEAFF
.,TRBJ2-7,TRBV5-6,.,TGTGCCAGCAGCCCTCTCCCGGGGGAGCAGTACTTC,CASSPLPGEQYF
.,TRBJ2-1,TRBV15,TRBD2,TGTGCCACCAGCAGAGGTGGGGCTAGCGGGAGCTCCTACAATGAGCAGTTCTTC,CATSRGGASGSSYNEQFF
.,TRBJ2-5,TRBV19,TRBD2,TGTGCCAGTAGTATAAGGGGAGCGGGAGACGAGACCCAGTACTTC,CASSIRGAGDETQYF
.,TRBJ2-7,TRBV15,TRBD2,TGTGCCACCAGCAGGGGAGGGGCTATCTACGAGCAGTACTTC,CATSRGGAIYEQYF
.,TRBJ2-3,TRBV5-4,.,TGTGCCAGCAGCCCCCGCCTAACAGATACGCAGTATTTT,CASSPRLTDTQYF
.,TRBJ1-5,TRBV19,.,TGTGCCAGTACATACGGGAGGCTTAGCAATCAGCCCCAGCATTTT,CASTYGRLSNQPQHF
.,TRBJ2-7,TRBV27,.,TGTGCCAGCAGTTCAAAATACGGGGAGCAGTACTTC,CASSSKYGEQYF
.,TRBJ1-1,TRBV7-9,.,TGTGCCAGCAGCTTAGCAGGGAGCGCTGAAGCTTTCTTT,CASSLAGSAEAFF
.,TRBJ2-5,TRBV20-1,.,TGCAGTGCTAGCGGACAGGAGACCCAGTACTTC,CSASGQETQYF
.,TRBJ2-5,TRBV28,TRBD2,TGTGCCAGCAAACAATCGGGGGGACCCAAAGAGACCCAGTACTTC,CASKQSGGPKETQYF
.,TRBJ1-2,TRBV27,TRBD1,TGTGCCAGCAGTCTCGAGACAGGGGGCGTCTATGGCTACACCTTC,CASSLETGGVYGYTF
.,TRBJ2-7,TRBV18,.,TGTGCCAGCTCACTAAAAACGGGAATAGAGGCCTACGAGCAGTACTTC,CASSLKTGIEAYEQYF
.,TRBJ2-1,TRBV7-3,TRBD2,TGTGCCAGCAGCTTAGCGGGAGAGAGCTCCTACAATGAGCAGTTCTTC,CASSLAGESSYNEQFF
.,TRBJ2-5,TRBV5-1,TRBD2,TGCGCCAGCAGCTCCCCGGGACTAGCACTGTACCAAGAGACCCAGTACTTC,CASSSPGLALYQETQYF
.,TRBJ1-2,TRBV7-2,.,TGTGCCAGCAGCTTAATGCCGGGTGGCTACACCTTC,CASSLMPGGYTF
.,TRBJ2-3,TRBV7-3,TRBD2,TGTGCCAGCAGCTTTAGCGGGGGAGGCGCAGATACGCAGTATTTT,CASSFSGGGADTQYF
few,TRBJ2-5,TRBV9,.,TGTGCCAGCAGCTTCGGACAGCAAGAGACCCAGTACTTC,CASSFGQQETQYF
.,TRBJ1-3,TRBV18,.,TGTGCCAGCTCACCAGTTCCGGGAGGAGACACCATATATTTT,CASSPVPGGDTIYF
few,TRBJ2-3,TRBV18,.,TGTGCCAGCTCACCCGGAGGATCAAGCGGCACAGATACGCAGTATTTT,CASSPGGSSGTDTQYF
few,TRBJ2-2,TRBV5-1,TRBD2,TGCGCCAGCAGCGACCGACTAGCGGGGGTTGCCGGGGAGCTGTTTTTT,CASSDRLAGVAGELFF
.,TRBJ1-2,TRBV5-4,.,TGTGCCAGTGTGTTTCAGTATGGCTACACCTTC,CASVFQYGYTF
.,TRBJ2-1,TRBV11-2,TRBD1,TGTGCCAGCAGGCATGGGACAGGGCCTAACTACAATGAGCAGTTCTTC,CASRHGTGPNYNEQFF
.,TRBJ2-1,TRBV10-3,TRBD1,TGTGCCATCAGAAGGGACAGTGGGACCTACAATGAGCAGTTCTTC,CAIRRDSGTYNEQFF
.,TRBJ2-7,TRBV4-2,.,TGTGCCAGCAGCCAAGATTATACGGGAGTGAGCGAGCAGTACTTC,CASSQDYTGVSEQYF
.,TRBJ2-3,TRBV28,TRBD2,TGTGCCAGCAGAACGACTAGCGGGGGCACAGATACGCAGTATTTT,CASRTTSGGTDTQYF
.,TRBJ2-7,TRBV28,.,TGTGCCAGCAGTTTATTTGTGGGAGCGGGTTACGAGCAGTACTTC,CASSLFVGAGYEQYF
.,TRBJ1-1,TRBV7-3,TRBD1,TGTGCCAGCAGCCAGGGACAGGGTAGCGCTGAAGCTTTCTTT,CASSQGQGSAEAFF
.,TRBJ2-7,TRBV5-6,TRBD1,TGTGCCAGCAGCGACGGGACAGGCGAGCAGTACTTC,CASSDGTGEQYF
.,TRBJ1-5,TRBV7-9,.,TGTGCCAGCAGCTTAGCGGGCAGCAATCAGCCCCAGCATTTT,CASSLAGSNQPQHF
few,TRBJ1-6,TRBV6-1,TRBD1,TGTGCCAGCCGACAGGGGAATAATTCACCCCTCCACTTT,CASRQGNNSPLHF
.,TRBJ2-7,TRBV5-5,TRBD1,TGTGCCAGCAGCTCTATCCTGACAGGGGGCTACGAGCAGTACTTC,CASSSILTGGYEQYF
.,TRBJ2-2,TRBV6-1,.,TGTGCCAGCAGCCAGGGTGTGGAGACCGGGGAGCTGTTTTTT,CASSQGVETGELFF
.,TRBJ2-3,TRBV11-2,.,TGTGCCAGCAGCTCCAGGAGGACAGATACGCAGTATTTT,CASSSRRTDTQYF
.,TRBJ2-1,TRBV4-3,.,TGCGCCAGCAGCCGATATAACATGGGCAGTCAAAAGCAGTTCTTC,CASSRYNMGSQKQFF
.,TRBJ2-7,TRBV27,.,TGTGCCAGCAGCCTCTGGGGAGGGGGCTACGAGCAGTACTTC,CASSLWGGGYEQYF
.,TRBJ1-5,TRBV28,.,TGTGCCAGCAGCTGGCAACAGAGACTAAATCAGCCCCAGCATTTT,CASSWQQRLNQPQHF
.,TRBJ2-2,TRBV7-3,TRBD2,TGTGCCAGCAGCCCCTTGGCTAGCGGGAGGAGCACCGGGGAGCTGTTTTTT,CASSPLASGRSTGELFF
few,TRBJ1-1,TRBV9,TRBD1,TGTGCCAGCAGCCCAGGCCAGGACAGGGTTTCGAGCACTGAAGCTTTCTTT,CASSPGQDRVSSTEAFF
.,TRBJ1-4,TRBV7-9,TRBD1,TGTGCCAGCAGCTCGGGACAGACAACTAATGAAAAACTGTTTTTT,CASSSGQTTNEKLFF
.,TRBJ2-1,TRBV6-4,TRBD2,TGTGCCAGCAGTAGACTAGCCGAAACTTCTTACAATGAGCAGTTCTTC,CASSRLAETSYNEQFF
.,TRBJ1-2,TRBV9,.,TGTGCCAGCAGCGCCGACTCAGGGTTCGTCTATGGCTACACCTTC,CASSADSGFVYGYTF
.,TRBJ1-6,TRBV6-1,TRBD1,TGTGCCAGTAGGACAGGGGAAGGCTCACCCCTCCACTTT,CASRTGEGSPLHF
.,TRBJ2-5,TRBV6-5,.,TGTGCCAGCGCGAGGGAGACCCAGTACTTC,CASARETQYF
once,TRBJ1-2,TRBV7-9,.,TGTGCCAGCAGCGGCTACAGGGTTCCCTATGGCTACACCTTC,CASSGYRVPYGYTF
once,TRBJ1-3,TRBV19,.,TGTGCCTCTGGGGAGGTAAGCTCTGGAAACACCATATATTTT,CASGEVSSGNTIYF
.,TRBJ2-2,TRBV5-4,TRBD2,TGTGCCAGCAGCTTGTCCCCCGGGGGGGCCGGCGGGGAGCTGTTTTTT,CASSLSPGGAGGELFF
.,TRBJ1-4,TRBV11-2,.,TGTGCCAGCAGCCTATACAGGGTTTCTAATGAAAAACTGTTTTTT,CASSLYRVSNEKLFF
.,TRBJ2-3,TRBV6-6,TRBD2,TGTGCCAGCACCCTACGACTAGCGGGAGTACCAGATACGCAGTATTTT,CASTLRLAGVPDTQYF
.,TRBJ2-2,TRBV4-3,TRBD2,TGCGCCAGCAGCCAAGAAGGGCTAGCGGTTCGAAGTACCGGGGAGCTGTTTTTT,CASSQEGLAVRSTGELFF
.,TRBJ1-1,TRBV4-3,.,TGCGCCAGCAGCCAAGATGGCTTTAACACTGAAGCTTTCTTT,CASSQDGFNTEAFF
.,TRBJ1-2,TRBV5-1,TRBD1,TGCGCCAGCAGCATCGACAGGGAATCGGGTGGCTACACCTTC,CASSIDRESGGYTF
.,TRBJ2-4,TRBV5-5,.,TGTGCCAGCAGATGGAATACAGAAAACATTCAGTACTTC,CASRWNTENIQYF
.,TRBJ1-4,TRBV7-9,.,TGTGCCAGCAGCAGGGGCGGGGATGAAAAACTGTTTTTT,CASSRGGDEKLFF